This T cell receptor beta chain was observed in a study of blood T cell repertoires in COVID-19. For the study at large: Samples taken during acute and convalescent COVID-19 were collected in the United States, Italy and Spain. PBMCs, B-cell-depleted T cells, or T cells provided the cDNA or gDNA that made up the material.

This CDR3 is built from 11 residues. Germline lookup yields CDR1 SGHAT and CDR2 FQNNGV. V lost 4 bases and J lost 15; bases outside the gene matches: 5. Assignment of participants to cohorts was predicated upon participant-reported clinical history. The method was immunoSEQ multiplex PCR; TCRdb's version includes in-frame clones alone and lacks a portion of them. The sample contains hundreds of thousands of clones, 80% to 90% of which appear only once. The receptor comes from a young man who had recovered from COVID-19. The material sequenced was PBMCs or T cells enriched from blood (not recorded which). The chain couples TRBV11-2 to TRBJ2-1; 8 bases are shared with TRBD1. In DNA, the CDR3 is TGTGCCAGCAGCTCTGGACAGGGCAGGTTCTTC. Residues: CASSSGQGRFF.